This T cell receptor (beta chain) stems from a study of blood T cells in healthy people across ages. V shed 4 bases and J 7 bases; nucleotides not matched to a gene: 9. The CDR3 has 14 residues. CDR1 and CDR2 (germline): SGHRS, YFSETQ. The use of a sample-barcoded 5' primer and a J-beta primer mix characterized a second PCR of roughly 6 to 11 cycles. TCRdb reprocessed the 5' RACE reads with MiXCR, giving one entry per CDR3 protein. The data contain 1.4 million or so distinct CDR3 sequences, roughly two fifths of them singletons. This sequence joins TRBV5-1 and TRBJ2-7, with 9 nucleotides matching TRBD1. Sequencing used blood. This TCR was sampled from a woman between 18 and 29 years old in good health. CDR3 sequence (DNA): TGCGCCAGCAGCGTGGGACAGGGAGAAAATGAGCAGTACTTC. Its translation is CASSVGQGENEQYF.